What follows are 18 T cell receptor beta chains derived from one specimen sequenced in a study of blood T cell repertoires in COVID-19 (dated by TCRdb to the early 2020s). The method was the immunoSEQ multiplex PCR assay. This immuneACCESS table, as held by TCRdb, lists in-frame sequences with V and J called but not all clones. Of the missing ones, under half trace to an unresolved V gene in checked studies; the others have no known cause. A total of over 85,000 clones appear in this sample, nearly 90% of them only once. The ten largest clones add up to approximately 4.9% of the sample. Sample: peripheral blood. These receptors were obtained from a man between 65 and 85 years old with acute or convalescent COVID-19.

The CDR3 region has the DNA TGTGCCAGCACTTGGGCCCGGCGGGATGAAAAACTGTTTTTT. Protein product: CASTWARRDEKLFF. V gene TRBV6-6 combines with J gene TRBJ1-4, with D unresolved. The ends were cut back, 7 bases at V and 6 bases at J, with 15 bases in the middle. CDR1 and CDR2 (germline): MNHNY, SVGAGI (reference sequence). The CDR3 covers 14 residues.

The chain links TRBV19 to TRBJ2-5, with 7 bases lining up with TRBD2. J lost 0 bases, V lost 5 bases, and 6 bases had no gene match. Germline values: CDR1 LNHDA, CDR2 SQIVND (reference sequence). This CDR3 spans 15 amino acids. CDR3 sequence (DNA): TGTGCCAGTAGTGGGCTAGCGGAATACCAAGAGACCCAGTACTTC. Translated, it gives CASSGLAEYQETQYF.

The rearrangement links TRBV5-1 to TRBJ1-1, with 7 bases lining up with TRBD1. The CDR3 is made up of 14 amino acids. V gave up 6 bases and J gave up 3 bases; unmatched junction bases: 8. Germline loops: CDR1 SGHRS, CDR2 YFSETQ. CDR3 in amino acids: CASMTGSMYTEAFF. CDR3 nucleotides: TGCGCCAGCATGACAGGGAGTATGTACACTGAAGCTTTCTTT. Complete variable domain (other parts from reference TRBV5-1 and TRBJ1-1): KAGVTQTPRYLIKTRGQQVTLSCSPISGHRSVSWYQQTPGQGLQFLFEYFSETQRNKGNFPGRFSGRQFSNSRSEMNVSTLELGDSALYLCASMTGSMYTEAFFGQGTRLTVV.

This chain joins TRBV28 and TRBJ1-6; tentative D call: TRBD1 (5 bases). The CDR3 totals 14 residues. The V and J ends lost 5 bases and 9 bases respectively, with 14 bases between them. Germline CDR1 and CDR2: MDHEN and SYDVKM. The CDR3 DNA reads as TGTGCCAGCAGTGGGGGGGGAGGGCTTTCACCCCTCCACTTT. This encodes CASSGGGGLSPLHF. Combining the CDR3 with reference TRBV28 and TRBJ1-6 gives the whole variable domain DVKVTQSSRYLVKRTGEKVFLECVQDMDHENMFWYRQDPGLGLRLIYFSYDVKMKEKGDIPEGYSVSREKKERFSLILESASTNQTSMYLCASSGGGGLSPLHFGNGTRLTVT.

The DNA of the CDR3 is TGTGCCAGCAGCTTAGTCACAGGGGGCAACTATGGCTACACCTTC. Protein: CASSLVTGGNYGYTF. The chain joins TRBV7-2 to TRBJ1-2; 9 bases align to TRBD1. V shed 1 base, J shed 2 bases, and the junction held 2 bases outside the gene matches. Germline loops: CDR1 SGHTA, CDR2 FQGNSA. CDR3 length: 15 residues.

The J gene is TRBJ2-7, the V gene TRBV5-1, with 9 bases identical to TRBD2. V dropped 1 base and J dropped 3; count of bases not matched to a gene: 8. Germline values: CDR1 SGHRS, CDR2 YFSETQ. CDR3 length: 16 residues. The CDR3 DNA reads as TGCGCCAGCAGCTTGAGAGCGGGGGGCGGGAACTACGAGCAGTACTTC. Residues: CASSLRAGGGNYEQYF.

This clone was seen only once. The V gene is TRBV18, the J gene TRBJ1-6; no clear D. The CDR3 loop spans 14 amino acids. V shed 2 bases and J shed 5 bases, with 7 bases lying between them. Germline V lookup: CDR1 KGHSH, CDR2 LQKENI. CDR3 DNA: TGTGCCAGCTCACCATCCCCGGATAATTCACCCCTCCACTTT. It specifies CASSPSPDNSPLHF.

This rearrangement joins TRBV14 to TRBJ2-1; 7 nucleotides align to TRBD1. The CDR3 sequence is 16 residues long. Germline lookup yields CDR1 SGHDN and CDR2 FVKESK. V lost 1 base, J lost 8 bases, and 11 bases stayed unmatched. CDR3 nucleotides: TGTGCCAGCAGCCAAGTGACAGGGACAATCTGGGATGAGCAGTTCTTC. Residues: CASSQVTGTIWDEQFF.

The chain employs TRBV7-8 and TRBJ1-5; unclear D gene. Germline lookup yields CDR1 SGHVS and CDR2 FQNEAQ. The CDR3 runs to 15 residues. The V end was cut by 5 bases, the J end by 6 bases, with 17 bases between. CDR3 nucleotide sequence: TGTGCCAGCAGCCCCCTCGTCGGGGTCGGTCAGCCCCAGCATTTT. Its translation: CASSPLVGVGQPQHF.

The count of this clone is one. V and J are TRBV3-1 (or the pseudogene TRBV3-2) and TRBJ1-4, with 7 bases matching TRBD1. CDR3 length equals 15 residues. J gave up 4 bases and V 2 bases, and 4 bases lay outside the gene matches. Germline V gene data show CDR1 as LGHDT and CDR2 as YNNKEL (reference sequence). The CDR3 region is CASSQTGQINEKLFF. The DNA of the CDR3 is TGTGCCAGCAGCCAAACGGGACAGATTAATGAAAAACTGTTTTTT.

This clone has a handful of counts. The V and J genes are TRBV2 and TRBJ2-2; D is possibly TRBD2 (6 bases). CDR3 length: 13 amino acids. Trimming cost V 8 bases and J 0 bases, with 7 bases left between them. Germline V gene sequence: CDR1 SNHLY, CDR2 FYNNEI. This CDR3 reads CASGTSNTGELFF. DNA for the CDR3: TGTGCCAGCGGGACTTCGAACACCGGGGAGCTGTTTTTT.

The chain is built from TRBV6-2 or TRBV6-3 and TRBJ2-3, with 8 bases that match TRBD2. Germline-derived CDR1 and CDR2 are MNHEY and SVGEGT. The CDR3 is 16 residues long. Trimming took 4 bases from V and 5 from J; bases not matched to a gene: 11. CDR3 loop: CASSWVLAGRGDTQYF. For the CDR3, the DNA is TGTGCCAGCAGTTGGGTTCTAGCGGGCCGGGGAGATACGCAGTATTTT.

The J gene is TRBJ1-1, the V gene TRBV11-2, with D hard to call. The V gene's germline CDR1 is SGHAT and CDR2 FQNNGV. V lost 0 bases, J lost 1 base, and 12 bases lay in between. The CDR3 consists of 16 residues. The CDR3 loop is CASSLDTAIKNTEAFF. CDR3 bases: TGTGCCAGCAGCTTAGACACAGCCATAAAGAACACTGAAGCTTTCTTT.

The chain has TRBV18 and TRBJ1-4; weak D call: TRBD1 (6 bases). V was cut by 3 bases and J by 8 bases, with 13 bases left in between. CDR1 KGHSH and CDR2 LQKENI come from the germline V gene. The CDR3 consists of 14 residues. CDR3 bases: TGTGCCAGCTCACCCCCCGGGACACCAGAAAAACTGTTTTTT. Translation gives CASSPPGTPEKLFF.

This chain joins TRBV5-8 and TRBJ1-3; D is uncertain. V gave up 3 bases and J gave up 0 bases, with 13 bases separating them. The CDR3 sequence is 16 residues long. Germline loops: CDR1 SGHTS, CDR2 YDEGEE. The DNA of the CDR3 is TGTGCCAGCAGCTCCGCCGGTTTCCCCTCTGGAAACACCATATATTTT. Translation gives CASSSAGFPSGNTIYF. The whole variable domain, remainder taken from reference TRBV5-8 and TRBJ1-3, is EAGVTQSPTHLIKTRGQQATLRCSPISGHTSVYWYQQALGLGLQFLLWYDEGEERNRGNFPPRFSGRQFPNYSSELNVNALELEDSALYLCASSSAGFPSGNTIYFGEGSWLTVV.

This chain connects TRBV24-1 to TRBJ2-3, with D perhaps matching TRBD2 (6 bases). Germline V gives CDR1 KGHDR, CDR2 SFDVKD. The CDR3 consists of 15 residues. Trimming left V 3 bases short and J 1 base short, with 10 bases between. CDR3 region: CATSDPTGGTDTQYF. DNA for the CDR3: TGTGCCACCAGTGATCCAACGGGAGGCACAGATACGCAGTATTTT.

This clone has only a few counts. The rearrangement links TRBV12-1 to TRBJ2-2; the DNA was not compared with TRBD1, the D call given in the table. TRBV12-1 is designated a pseudogene. The CDR3 is made up of 15 amino acids. CDR3: CASSLRQGNTGELFF. CDR3 DNA: TGTGCCAGCAGCCTGAGACAGGGGAACACCGGGGAGCTGTTTTTT.

J is TRBJ1-4 and V is TRBV6-1, with 9 bases that match TRBD1. Germline V gene data show CDR1 as MNHNS and CDR2 as SASEGT. The CDR3 runs to 18 residues. V lost 1 base to trimming and J lost 2 bases; unmatched junction nucleotides: 8. This CDR3 reads CASSEVPWGTGTNEKLFF. CDR3 sequence (DNA): TGTGCCAGCAGTGAAGTTCCCTGGGGGACAGGGACTAATGAAAAACTGTTTTTT.